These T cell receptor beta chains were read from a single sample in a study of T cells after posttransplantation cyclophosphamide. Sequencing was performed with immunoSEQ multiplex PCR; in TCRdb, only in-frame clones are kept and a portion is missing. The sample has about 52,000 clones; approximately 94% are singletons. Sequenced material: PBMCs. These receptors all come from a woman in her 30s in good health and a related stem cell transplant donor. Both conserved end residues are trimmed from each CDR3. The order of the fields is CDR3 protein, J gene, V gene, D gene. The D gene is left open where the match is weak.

ASSMGLAGVRETQY TRBJ2-5 TRBV19 TRBD2
ACPGQGSYEQY TRBJ2-7 TRBV30 TRBD1
ASSSQTGSETQY TRBJ2-5 TRBV19 TRBD1
ASSIQAGGQETQY TRBJ2-5 TRBV28 TRBD2
ASSEEGTGHSIGTEAF TRBJ1-1 TRBV6-1 .
ASSVGVGGTEAF TRBJ1-1 TRBV6-4 .
ASSLLYEQF TRBJ2-1 TRBV18 .
ASSLKRAAGPKGHT TRBJ1-2 TRBV5-4 .
SVGEGYSNQPQH TRBJ1-5 TRBV29-1 .
ASSLDGGETQY TRBJ2-5 TRBV7-6 .
ASTERQGWNTEAF TRBJ1-1 TRBV6-1 TRBD1
ASSVGGDSYEQY TRBJ2-7 TRBV9 TRBD1
ASSQLPSVDEQF TRBJ2-1 TRBV4-2 .
ASSPQGANTGELF TRBJ2-2 TRBV18 .
AWDRSSYNSPLH TRBJ1-6 TRBV30 .
ASSLYLATSNTEAF TRBJ1-1 TRBV11-2 .
ASSGSQGRDSPLH TRBJ1-6 TRBV21-1 .
ASTPPRSRGTEAF TRBJ1-1 TRBV28 .
ASSLDMAYGYT TRBJ1-2 TRBV5-1 .
ASSPPIGKRYEQY TRBJ2-7 TRBV18 .
ASSYDRNTEAF TRBJ1-1 TRBV7-2 .
ASSLPGQAIDGYT TRBJ1-2 TRBV28 TRBD1
ASSYTGVGTIY TRBJ1-3 TRBV2 TRBD1
ASSSRQGGNEKLF TRBJ1-4 TRBV5-4 TRBD1
ASSPGTLDTQY TRBJ2-3 TRBV7-8 .
ASSFYGGGATDTQY TRBJ2-3 TRBV9 TRBD2
ASSFTGVEGYT TRBJ1-2 TRBV7-9 .
ASSYGGQGEQY TRBJ2-7 TRBV6-5 .
ASSLTGLGAGELF TRBJ2-2 TRBV11-2 .
ASSQAFSGGVRETQY TRBJ2-5 TRBV4-3 TRBD2
ASSLVRYYNEQF TRBJ2-1 TRBV5-6 .
ASSLGGEGRYT TRBJ1-2 TRBV13 .
ASSWTGALDSGANVLT TRBJ2-6 TRBV7-8 TRBD1
ASREQTGANTGELF TRBJ2-2 TRBV6-4 TRBD1
ASSRTGGRGTGELF TRBJ2-2 TRBV28 TRBD2
ASSLVPEYNEQF TRBJ2-1 TRBV5-1 .
ASSHNDGILNGNTIY TRBJ1-3 TRBV5-4 .
ASSVFGGNEQY TRBJ2-7 TRBV2 .
ASSDKRGGYNEQF TRBJ2-1 TRBV6-6 TRBD2
SVGQGSETQY TRBJ2-5 TRBV29-1 TRBD1
ASSLSRGEEVHEQY . TRBV27 TRBD2
ASSFPGQRGTEAF TRBJ1-1 TRBV5-1 .
ASSRGGGEQY TRBJ2-7 TRBV6-5 TRBD2
SVVRDGGYT TRBJ1-2 TRBV29-1 .
ASSIHPRDRLLGTEAF TRBJ1-1 TRBV19 TRBD1
ASSRRTSLGYGYT TRBJ1-2 TRBV6-5 .
ASSEQGPSYNEQF TRBJ2-1 TRBV2 .
ASSLRLLSSQPQH TRBJ1-5 TRBV28 .
ASSQDVGGLTGELF TRBJ2-2 TRBV4-3 .
ASSLNQGANYEQY TRBJ2-7 TRBV5-4 TRBD1
ASSSGQGGSHSPLH TRBJ1-6 TRBV5-1 TRBD1
ASKGVRDNEQF TRBJ2-1 TRBV2 .
ASSLTAITSYEQY TRBJ2-7 TRBV2 .